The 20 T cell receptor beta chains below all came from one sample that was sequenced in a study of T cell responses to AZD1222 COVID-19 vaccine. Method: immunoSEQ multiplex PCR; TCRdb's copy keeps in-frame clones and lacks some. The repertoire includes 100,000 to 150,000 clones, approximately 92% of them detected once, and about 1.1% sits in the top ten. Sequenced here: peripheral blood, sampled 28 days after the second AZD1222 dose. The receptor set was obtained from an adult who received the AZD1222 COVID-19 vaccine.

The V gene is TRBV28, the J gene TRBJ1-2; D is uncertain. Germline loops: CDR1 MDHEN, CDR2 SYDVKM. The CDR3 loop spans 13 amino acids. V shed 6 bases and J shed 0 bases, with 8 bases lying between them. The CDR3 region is CASRVSSNYGYTF. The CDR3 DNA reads TGTGCCAGCAGAGTCTCCTCTAACTATGGCTACACCTTC.

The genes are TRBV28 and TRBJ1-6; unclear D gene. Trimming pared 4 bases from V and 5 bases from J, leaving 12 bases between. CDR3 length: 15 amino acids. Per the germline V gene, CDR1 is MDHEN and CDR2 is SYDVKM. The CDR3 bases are TGTGCCAGCAGTTCCGGACCTGCGGATAATTCACCCCTCCACTTT. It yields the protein CASSSGPADNSPLHF.

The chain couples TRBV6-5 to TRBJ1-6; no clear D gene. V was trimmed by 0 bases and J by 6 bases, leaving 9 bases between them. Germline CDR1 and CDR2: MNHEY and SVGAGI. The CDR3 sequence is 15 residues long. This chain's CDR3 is CASSYSTWLNSPLHF. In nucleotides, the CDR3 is TGTGCCAGCAGTTACTCGACGTGGCTTAATTCACCCCTCCACTTT.

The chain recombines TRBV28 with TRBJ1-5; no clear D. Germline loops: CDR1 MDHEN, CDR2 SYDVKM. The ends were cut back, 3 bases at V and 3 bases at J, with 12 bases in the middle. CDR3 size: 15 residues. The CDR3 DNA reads TGTGCCAGCAGTTTTCTACCGTCAGACAATCAGCCCCAGCATTTT. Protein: CASSFLPSDNQPQHF. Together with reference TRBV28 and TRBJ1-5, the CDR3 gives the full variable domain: DVKVTQSSRYLVKRTGEKVFLECVQDMDHENMFWYRQDPGLGLRLIYFSYDVKMKEKGDIPEGYSVSREKKERFSLILESASTNQTSMYLCASSFLPSDNQPQHFGDGTRLSIL.

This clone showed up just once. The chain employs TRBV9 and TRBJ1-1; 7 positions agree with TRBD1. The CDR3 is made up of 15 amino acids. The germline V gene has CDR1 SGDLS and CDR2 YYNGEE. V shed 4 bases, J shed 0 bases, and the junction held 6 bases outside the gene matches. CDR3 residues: CASSRLGQMNTEAFF. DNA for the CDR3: TGTGCCAGCAGCCGATTGGGACAGATGAACACTGAAGCTTTCTTT.

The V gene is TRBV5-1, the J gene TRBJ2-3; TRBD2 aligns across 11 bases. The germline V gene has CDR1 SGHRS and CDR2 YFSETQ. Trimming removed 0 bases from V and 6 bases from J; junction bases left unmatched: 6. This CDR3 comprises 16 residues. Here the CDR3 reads CASSLGLAGGPDTQYF. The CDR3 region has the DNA TGCGCCAGCAGCTTGGGGTTAGCGGGGGGGCCGGATACGCAGTATTTT.

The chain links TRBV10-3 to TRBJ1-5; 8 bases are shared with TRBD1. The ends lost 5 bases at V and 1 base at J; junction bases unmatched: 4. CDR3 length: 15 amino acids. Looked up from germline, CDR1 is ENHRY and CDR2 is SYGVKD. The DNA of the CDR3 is TGTGCCATCAGTTCCCGACAGGGGAGCAATCAGCCCCAGCATTTT. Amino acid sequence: CAISSRQGSNQPQHF.

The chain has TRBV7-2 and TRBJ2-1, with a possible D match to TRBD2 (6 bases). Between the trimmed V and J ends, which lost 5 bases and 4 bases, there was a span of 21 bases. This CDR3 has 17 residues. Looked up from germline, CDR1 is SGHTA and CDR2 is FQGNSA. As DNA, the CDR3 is TGTGCCAGCAGCCCTACCCGTAGCGGAGCCGGATACAATGAGCAGTTCTTC. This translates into CASSPTRSGAGYNEQFF.

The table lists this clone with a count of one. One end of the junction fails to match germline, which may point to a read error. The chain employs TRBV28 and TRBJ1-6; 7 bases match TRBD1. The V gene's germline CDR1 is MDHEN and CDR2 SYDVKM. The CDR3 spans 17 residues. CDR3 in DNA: TGTGCCAGCAGTCCACCCCCGACAGGGATCTATAGTTCACCCCTCCACTTT. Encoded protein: CASSPPPTGIYSSPLHF.

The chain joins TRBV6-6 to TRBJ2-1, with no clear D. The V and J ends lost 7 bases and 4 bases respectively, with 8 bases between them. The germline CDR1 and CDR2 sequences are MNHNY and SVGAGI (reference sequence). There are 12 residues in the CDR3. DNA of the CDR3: TGTGCCAGCACTGCTGCGTACAATGAGCAGTTCTTC. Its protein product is CASTAAYNEQFF.

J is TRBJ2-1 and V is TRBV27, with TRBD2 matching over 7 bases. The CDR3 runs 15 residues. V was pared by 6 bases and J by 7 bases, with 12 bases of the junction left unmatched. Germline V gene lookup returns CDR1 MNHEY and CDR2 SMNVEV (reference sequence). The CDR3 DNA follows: TGTGCCAGCAGCCTACGGCGGGGGTGGGGGAATGAGCAGTTCTTC. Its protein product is CASSLRRGWGNEQFF.

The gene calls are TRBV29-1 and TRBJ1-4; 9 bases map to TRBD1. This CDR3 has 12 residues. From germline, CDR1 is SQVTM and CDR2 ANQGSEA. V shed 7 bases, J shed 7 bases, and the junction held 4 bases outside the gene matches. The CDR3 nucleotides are TGCAGCGCTCGGACAGGGGTTGAAAAACTGTTTTTT. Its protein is CSARTGVEKLFF.

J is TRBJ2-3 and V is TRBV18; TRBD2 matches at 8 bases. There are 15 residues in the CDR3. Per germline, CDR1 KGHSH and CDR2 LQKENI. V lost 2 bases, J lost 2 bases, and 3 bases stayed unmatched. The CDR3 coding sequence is TGTGCCAGCTCACCAGGAGCGGGAGTCACAGATACGCAGTATTTT. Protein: CASSPGAGVTDTQYF.

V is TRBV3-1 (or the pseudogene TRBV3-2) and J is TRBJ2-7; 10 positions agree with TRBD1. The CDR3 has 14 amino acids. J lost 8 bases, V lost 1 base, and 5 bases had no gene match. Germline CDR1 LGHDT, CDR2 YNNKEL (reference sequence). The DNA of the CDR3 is TGTGCCAGCAGCCAAGGAAGACAGGGGGCGAAGCAGTACTTC. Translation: CASSQGRQGAKQYF.

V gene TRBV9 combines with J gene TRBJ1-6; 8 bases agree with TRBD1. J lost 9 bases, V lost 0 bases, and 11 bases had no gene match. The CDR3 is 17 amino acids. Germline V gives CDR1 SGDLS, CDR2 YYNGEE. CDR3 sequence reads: CASSVEFRTGGRSPLHF. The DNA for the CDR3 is TGTGCCAGCAGCGTAGAATTCAGAACAGGGGGGCGTTCACCCCTCCACTTT.

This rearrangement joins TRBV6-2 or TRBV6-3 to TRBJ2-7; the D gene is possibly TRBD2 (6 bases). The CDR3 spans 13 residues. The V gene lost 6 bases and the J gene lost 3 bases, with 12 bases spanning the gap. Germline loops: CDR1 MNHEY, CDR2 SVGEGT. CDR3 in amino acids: CASSDGGDYEQYF. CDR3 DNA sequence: TGTGCCAGCAGCGACGGGGGTGACTACGAGCAGTACTTC.

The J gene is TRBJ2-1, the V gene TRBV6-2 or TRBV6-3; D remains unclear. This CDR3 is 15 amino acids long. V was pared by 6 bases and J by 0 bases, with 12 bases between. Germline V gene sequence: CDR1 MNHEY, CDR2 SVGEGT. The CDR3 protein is CASRPTGYSYNEQFF. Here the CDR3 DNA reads TGTGCCAGCAGGCCTACCGGATACTCCTACAATGAGCAGTTCTTC.

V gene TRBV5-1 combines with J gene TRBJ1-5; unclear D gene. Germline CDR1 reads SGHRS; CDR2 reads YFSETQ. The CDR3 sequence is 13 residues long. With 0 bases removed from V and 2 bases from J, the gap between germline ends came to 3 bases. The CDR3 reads CASSLDGNQPQHF. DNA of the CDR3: TGCGCCAGCAGCTTGGATGGCAATCAGCCCCAGCATTTT.

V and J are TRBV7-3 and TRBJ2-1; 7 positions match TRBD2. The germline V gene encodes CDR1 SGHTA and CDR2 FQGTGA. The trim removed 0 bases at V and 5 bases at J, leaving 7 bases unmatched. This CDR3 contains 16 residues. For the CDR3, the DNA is TGTGCCAGCAGCTTAACGAGGACTAGTTCCAACAATGAGCAGTTCTTC. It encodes CASSLTRTSSNNEQFF.

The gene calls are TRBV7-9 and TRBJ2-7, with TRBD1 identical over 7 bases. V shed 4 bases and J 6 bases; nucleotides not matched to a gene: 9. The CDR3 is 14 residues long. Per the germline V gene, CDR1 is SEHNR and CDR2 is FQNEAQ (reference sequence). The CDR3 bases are TGTGCCAGCAGCTCCGGGACAGCCCTCAGCGAGCAGTACTTC. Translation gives CASSSGTALSEQYF. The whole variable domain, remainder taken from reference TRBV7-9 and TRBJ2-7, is DTGVSQNPRHKITKRGQNVTFRCDPISEHNRLYWYRQTLGQGPEFLTYFQNEAQLEKSRLLSDRFSAERPKGSFSTLEIQRTEQGDSAMYLCASSSGTALSEQYFGPGTRLTVT.